Below are 20 T cell receptor beta chains sequenced from a single sample in a study of T cell responses to AZD1222 COVID-19 vaccine. Using immunoSEQ multiplex PCR, the repertoire was profiled, and TCRdb retains in-frame clones only, with some absent. Altogether tens of thousands of clones are present, nearly 90% being singletons, with the ten largest covering roughly 1.2%. The source was peripheral blood, collected 28 days after the second AZD1222 dose. The source is an adult who received the AZD1222 COVID-19 vaccine.

This clone was seen more than once but under ten times. The rearrangement uses TRBV9 and TRBJ1-3, with D tentatively TRBD1 (5 bases). Trimming stripped 0 bases from V and 2 bases from J, with 6 bases between. This CDR3 contains 14 residues. Germline lookup yields CDR1 SGDLS and CDR2 YYNGEE. The chain's CDR3 is CASSVARAGNTIYF. The CDR3 nucleotides are TGTGCCAGCAGCGTAGCCAGGGCTGGAAACACCATATATTTT.

This chain links TRBV29-1 with TRBJ1-5; D ambiguous. The V gene lost 3 bases and the J gene lost 6 bases, with 15 bases spanning the gap. Germline CDR1 is SQVTM and CDR2 is ANQGSEA. The CDR3 loop spans 14 amino acids. As DNA, the CDR3 is TGCAGCGTTGAGCCGCCCGACGTTGGTCAGCCCCAGCATTTT. Protein product: CSVEPPDVGQPQHF.

The V and J genes are TRBV4-3 and TRBJ2-3; 7 nucleotides agree with TRBD2. The CDR3 extends over 16 amino acids. V shed 0 bases and J 7 bases; nucleotides not matched to a gene: 10. Looked up from germline, CDR1 is LGHNA and CDR2 is YSLEER. The CDR3 protein is CASSQDPGGSANTQYF. The CDR3 nucleotides are TGCGCCAGCAGCCAAGATCCGGGCGGGAGTGCGAATACGCAGTATTTT.

The genes are TRBV7-9 and TRBJ1-6; D is unclear. The CDR3 has 14 amino acids. Germline lookup yields CDR1 SEHNR and CDR2 FQNEAQ (reference sequence). Between the trimmed V and J ends, which lost 5 bases and 7 bases, there was a span of 12 bases. The CDR3 is CASSHEGANSPLHF. CDR3 nucleotides: TGTGCCAGCAGCCACGAAGGTGCAAATTCACCCCTCCACTTT.

V gene TRBV6-2 or TRBV6-3 combines with J gene TRBJ1-1; D might be TRBD1 (5 bases). Per germline, CDR1 MNHEY and CDR2 SVGEGT. V was trimmed by 2 bases and J by 7 bases, leaving 14 bases between them. The CDR3 is 14 residues long. CDR3 residues: CASSYIEARVEAFF. In DNA form, the CDR3 reads TGTGCCAGCAGTTACATTGAAGCCAGGGTTGAAGCTTTCTTT.

J is TRBJ2-5 and V is TRBV19; TRBD2 matches at 9 bases. The CDR3 runs to 16 residues. Germline V gene data show CDR1 as LNHDA and CDR2 as SQIVND (reference sequence). Trimming took 0 bases from V and 2 from J; bases not matched to a gene: 4. The CDR3 region has the DNA TGTGCCAGTAGTATAGATCTGCTAGCGGGGCAAGAGACCCAGTACTTC. Its protein product is CASSIDLLAGQETQYF.

The chain is built from TRBV9 and TRBJ2-1; 13 nucleotides match TRBD2. With V trimmed by 3 bases and J by 5 bases, 5 bases remained unmatched. Germline lookup yields CDR1 SGDLS and CDR2 YYNGEE. This CDR3 region has 16 residues. The CDR3 nucleotides read TGTGCCAGCAGCGGAATACTAGCGGGAGGGGACAATGAGCAGTTCTTC. The encoded protein is CASSGILAGGDNEQFF.

V is TRBV5-6 and J is TRBJ2-7; TRBD1 aligns across 10 bases. Trimming removed 4 bases from V and 4 bases from J; junction bases left unmatched: 5. The germline CDR1 and CDR2 sequences are SGHDT and YYEEEE. This CDR3 comprises 14 residues. In nucleotides, the CDR3 is TGTGCCAGCAGCCCCGGGACAGGGGAGTACGAGCAGTACTTC. Protein product: CASSPGTGEYEQYF.

The chain recombines TRBV19 with TRBJ2-7, with a weak D call TRBD1 (5 bases). Trimming cost V 5 bases and J 5 bases, with 13 bases left between them. Germline values: CDR1 LNHDA, CDR2 SQIVND (reference sequence). This CDR3 contains 13 residues. The DNA of the CDR3 is TGTGCCAGTAGTGGTACCCGACAGAACGAGCAGTACTTC. Its protein product is CASSGTRQNEQYF.

The chain carries TRBV4-1 and TRBJ2-1; 7 bases fit TRBD2. The CDR3 extends over 17 amino acids. The V gene end was trimmed by 8 bases and the J gene end by 7 bases; junction bases not matched to a gene: 20. CDR1 and CDR2 (germline): MGHRA, YSYEKL. The CDR3 protein is CASRIRASGNHSNEQFF. In DNA form, the CDR3 reads TGCGCCAGCCGAATAAGGGCTAGCGGAAACCATTCAAATGAGCAGTTCTTC.

Sample share makes this clone medium-sized (0.01 to 0.1%). The chain links TRBV12-3 or TRBV12-4 to TRBJ1-1; TRBD1 is a possible D gene (5 bases). Trimming pared 3 bases from V and 6 bases from J, leaving 11 bases between. The CDR3 runs to 13 residues. CDR3 DNA: TGTGCCAGCAGTTTCGGATGGGGCTCTGAAGCTTTCTTT. Its protein product is CASSFGWGSEAFF.

DNA of the CDR3: TGTGCCAGCAGCAGGGGACAGGTTTCCTACAATGAGCAGTTCTTC. Translating gives CASSRGQVSYNEQFF. The V gene is TRBV6-5, the J gene TRBJ2-1; 8 nucleotides match TRBD1. Germline V gene data show CDR1 as MNHEY and CDR2 as SVGAGI. Trimming at V came to 6 bases and at J to 1 base, leaving 5 bases not matched to a gene. This CDR3 has 15 residues.

The chain recombines TRBV12-5 with TRBJ2-7; 13 bases are a match to TRBD2. This CDR3 is built from 16 residues. Germline CDR1 and CDR2: LGHNT and FRNRAP. V dropped 5 bases and J dropped 2; count of bases not matched to a gene: 6. The CDR3 is CASGAWGLAGTYEQYF. CDR3 sequence (DNA): TGTGCTAGTGGTGCATGGGGACTAGCGGGAACCTACGAGCAGTACTTC.

The V gene is TRBV4-3, the J gene TRBJ1-2, with D perhaps matching TRBD1 (6 bases). Germline V CDR1 and CDR2: LGHNA, YSLEER. The CDR3 loop spans 16 amino acids. The ends were cut back, 0 bases at V and 4 bases at J, with 15 bases in the middle. The chain's CDR3 is CASSQDPGQTAYGYTF. Written as DNA, the CDR3 is TGCGCCAGCAGCCAAGATCCCGGACAGACGGCCTATGGCTACACCTTC.

CDR3 DNA sequence: TGTGCCAGCAGTTACGGACAGGGGACCTTGAACACTGAAGCTTTCTTT. Translated, it gives CASSYGQGTLNTEAFF. The rearrangement links TRBV6-5 to TRBJ1-1; 9 bases fit TRBD1. The germline V gene encodes CDR1 MNHEY and CDR2 SVGAGI. The V and J ends lost 2 bases and 0 bases, in that order; junction bases with no gene match: 4. The CDR3 length is 16 residues.

The chain joins TRBV18 to TRBJ2-2, with a weak D call TRBD1 (5 bases). V was shortened by 7 bases and J by 0 bases, with 9 bases between the two germline ends. The length of the CDR3 is 14 residues. Germline values: CDR1 KGHSH, CDR2 LQKENI. The CDR3 loop is CASLGVSNTGELFF. In DNA, the CDR3 is TGTGCCAGCTTAGGGGTGTCGAACACCGGGGAGCTGTTTTTT.

This chain uses TRBV30 with TRBJ1-1, with D possibly being TRBD1 (5 bases). The germline V gene has CDR1 GTSNPN and CDR2 SVGIG (reference sequence). Trimming pared 3 bases from V and 4 bases from J, leaving 15 bases between. This CDR3 is built from 14 residues. In DNA form, the CDR3 reads TGTGCCTGGAGGCGTCAGGGCGGCGGCACTGAAGCTTTCTTT. This translates into CAWRRQGGGTEAFF.

This clone was seen just once. The chain recombines TRBV5-1 with TRBJ1-6, with 10 nucleotides matching TRBD1. V shed 7 bases and J 10 bases; nucleotides not matched to a gene: 8. The germline V gene encodes CDR1 SGHRS and CDR2 YFSETQ. This CDR3 is built from 14 residues. The CDR3 loop is CASSHGTGVSPLHF. The CDR3 DNA is TGCGCCAGCTCCCACGGGACAGGGGTATCACCCCTCCACTTT.

The chain has TRBV21-1 and TRBJ1-4; the tabulated D call, TRBD1, remains unverified against the DNA. TRBV21-1 is shown as a pseudogene. This CDR3 contains 18 residues. CDR3 coding DNA: TGTGCCAGCAGCAAAGTCGCCGCCAGGGGAAAGGGGGATGAAAAACTGTTTTTT. This sequence encodes CASSKVAARGKGDEKLFF.

The chain has TRBV30 and TRBJ2-1, with TRBD2 identical over 13 bases. There are 15 residues in the CDR3. V was pared by 8 bases and J by 8 bases, with 12 bases of the junction left unmatched. CDR1 is GTSNPN, CDR2 SVGIG, per germline (reference sequence). The chain's CDR3 is CAVELAGGPGDEQFF. The CDR3 nucleotides are TGTGCCGTCGAACTAGCGGGAGGGCCGGGGGATGAGCAGTTCTTC.